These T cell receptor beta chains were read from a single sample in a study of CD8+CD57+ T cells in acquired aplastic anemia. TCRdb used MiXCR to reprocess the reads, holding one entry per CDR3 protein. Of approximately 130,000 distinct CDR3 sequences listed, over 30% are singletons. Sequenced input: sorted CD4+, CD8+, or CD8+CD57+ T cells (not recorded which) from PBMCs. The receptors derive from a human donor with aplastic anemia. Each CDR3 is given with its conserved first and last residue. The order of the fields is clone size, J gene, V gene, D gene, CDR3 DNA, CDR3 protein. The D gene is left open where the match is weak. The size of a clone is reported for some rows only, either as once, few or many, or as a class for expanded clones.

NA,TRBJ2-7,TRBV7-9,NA,TGTGCCAGCAGCGTCAATCGGGAGCAGTACTTC,CASSVNREQYF
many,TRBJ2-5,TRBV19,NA,TGTGCCAGTACCAGACGGTGGGACCAAGAGACCCAGTACTTC,CASTRRWDQETQYF
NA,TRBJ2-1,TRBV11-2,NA,TGTGCCAGCAGCTTAGGAGGGTCAGGTACCTACAATGAGCAGTTCTTC,CASSLGGSGTYNEQFF
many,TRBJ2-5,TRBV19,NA,TGTGCCAGTAGTATAGCCCGGCAGGTAGGGGAGACCCAGTACTTC,CASSIARQVGETQYF
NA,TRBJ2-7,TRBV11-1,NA,TGTGCCAGCAGCTTCGGAGGGGGCGGGGCCGCGCGTAGCGAGCAGTACTTC,CASSFGGGGAARSEQYF
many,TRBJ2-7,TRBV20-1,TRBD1,TGCAGTGCTTGGACAGGGAGCTCCTACGAGCAGTACTTC,CSAWTGSSYEQYF
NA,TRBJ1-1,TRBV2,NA,TGTGCCAGCCATCGAGGTGGGAACACTGAAGCTTTCTTT,CASHRGGNTEAFF
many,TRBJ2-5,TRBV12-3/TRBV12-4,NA,TGTGCCAGCAGTTTCGGCCTCCAAGAGACCCAGTACTTC,CASSFGLQETQYF
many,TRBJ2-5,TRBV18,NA,TGTGCCAGCTCAAAGGAGGAGACCCAGTACTTC,CASSKEETQYF
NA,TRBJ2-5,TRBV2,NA,TGTGCCAGCAGTGATTTGTGGGGCCGAGGGGAGACCCAGTACTTC,CASSDLWGRGETQYF
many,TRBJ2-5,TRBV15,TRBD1,TGTGCCACCAGCCCCTTCCGGGACAGCGAAGGGACCCAGTACTTC,CATSPFRDSEGTQYF
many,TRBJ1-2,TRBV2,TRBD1,TGTGCCAGCATTCCCTTAGGAGGGACAGACTCGTATGGCTACACCTTC,CASIPLGGTDSYGYTF
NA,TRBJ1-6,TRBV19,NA,TGTGCCAGTAGGGATTATAATTCACCCCTCCACTTT,CASRDYNSPLHF
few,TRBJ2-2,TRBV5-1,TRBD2,TGCGCCAGCAGCATACCGGGACTAGCGGGGGGGCCCGGGGAGCTGTTTTTT,CASSIPGLAGGPGELFF
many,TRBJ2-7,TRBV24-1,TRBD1,TGTGCCACCAGTGGCCACGACAGGGGGGGCGAGCAGTACTTC,CATSGHDRGGEQYF
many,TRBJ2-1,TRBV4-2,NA,TGTGCCAGCAGCCAAGAGGGGGGGCCCAACAATGAGCAGTTCTTC,CASSQEGGPNNEQFF
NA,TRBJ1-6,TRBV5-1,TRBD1,TGCGCCAGCAGCTTACGGACAGGGGGTAGTTCACCCCTCCACTTT,CASSLRTGGSSPLHF
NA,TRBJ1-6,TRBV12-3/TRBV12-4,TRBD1,TGTGCCAGCAGTCCCGGGACAGCCGATAATTCACCCCTCCACTTT,CASSPGTADNSPLHF
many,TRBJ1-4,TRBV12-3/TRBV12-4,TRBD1,TGTGCCAGCAGACCCGGACAGGGAGCAACTAATGAAAAACTGTTTTTT,CASRPGQGATNEKLFF
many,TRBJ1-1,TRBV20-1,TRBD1,TGCAGTGCAAGTAAAGGGGGCAACACTGAAGCTTTCTTT,CSASKGGNTEAFF
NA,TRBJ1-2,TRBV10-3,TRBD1,TGTGCCGTCAGTGTCACAGGGGTCGAGGGCTACACCTTC,CAVSVTGVEGYTF
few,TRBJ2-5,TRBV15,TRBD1,TGTGCCACCAGCAAGGACAGGGAAGAGACCCAGTACTTC,CATSKDREETQYF
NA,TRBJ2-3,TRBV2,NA,TGTGCCAGCGTCGCGGTATCCTACAATGAGCAGTATTTT,CASVAVSYNEQYF
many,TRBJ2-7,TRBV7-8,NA,TGTGCCAGCAGCCAGGCGGGGACGGTCTACGAGCAGTACTTC,CASSQAGTVYEQYF
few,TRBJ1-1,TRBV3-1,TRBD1,TGTGCCAGCAGCCACGGGGACAGGGGATTGTCTGAAGCTTTCTTT,CASSHGDRGLSEAFF
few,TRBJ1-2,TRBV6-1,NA,TGTGCCAGCAGAGCAGGGTTAGGAGAGGGCTGCACCTTC,CASRAGLGEGCTF
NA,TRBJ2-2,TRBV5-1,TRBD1,TGCGCCAGCAGCTTGGATCCAGGGGGTTATAGGGCCGGGGAGCTGTTTTTT,CASSLDPGGYRAGELFF
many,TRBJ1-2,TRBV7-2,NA,TGTGCCAGCAGCTTAGCTCAGGGTAACTATGGCTACACCTTC,CASSLAQGNYGYTF